The sequence of this T cell receptor (beta chain) was determined in a study of shared clonotypes between healthy human individuals (dated by TCRdb to 2020 to 2022). Study-wide context: A few men and a couple of women, aged 18 to 49 years, made up the cohort. Per donor, three plates each were used for CD4 naive and CD4 memory, two for CD8 naive, and one for CD8 memory. To estimate repertoire size and how much clonotypes are shared between individuals, the study performed deep sequencing of blood TCR repertoires from roughly five healthy adults. To increase sequencing depth and limit assay-specific biases, different laboratories used diverse techniques to prepare libraries and sequence TCR repertoires. Per donor, leukapheresis produced somewhere between about 0.9 and 9 billion PBMCs. Broad study findings and their caveats: Pairwise subsampling led to the expectation that sequencing depth would affect the degree of clonotype sharing among donors. Only blood was sampled, and tissue TCR repertoires likely differ from those in blood. Clonotypes shared by all four sorted-subset donors showed higher generation probabilities than non-shared clonotypes. Even with the large sequencing depth, rarefaction of the sorted-subset datasets indicated that sequencing was incomplete. Roughly 5% of naive CD4, 3.5% of naive CD8, 2.3% of memory CD4, and about 0.4% of memory CD8 clonotypes were shared across four donors. The small number of donors limited the genetic and exposure-history diversity represented. Larger estimated clonotype richness was generally found for naive subsets than for memory subsets.

TCR CDR3 regions were amplified from genomic DNA by multiplex PCR using the deep immunoSEQ assay. Extracted genomic DNA from each cell subset was distributed evenly across all wells of several immunoSEQ 96-well plates, and each plate was treated as a replicate. For sorted subsets, about 200 ng genomic DNA, equal to 30,000 or so T cell genomes, was loaded into each replicate PCR. Purified libraries were quantified with a Qubit 3.0 fluorometer, sized on a Bioanalyzer 2100, and re-quantified with the KAPA Library Quantification kit. Every immunoSEQ 96-well plate was sequenced on a separate single-read 150-cycle Illumina NextSeq 550 flow cell. Turning to the authors' computational methods: Because the immunoSEQ output included only junctional sequences and no quality scores, the filtering could not be the same as the filtering used for full-length reads. To assign V/J genes and CDR3, sequences were annotated using PyIR, a Python wrapper for IgBLAST v1.9, with IMGT germline references. Reads were filtered out if the reads had weak V/J assignments (E-value above 1e-6), no CDR3, stop codons, out-of-frame junctions, or ambiguous translated residues. V3J clonotypes were defined by identical inferred V gene, J gene, and CDR3 amino acid sequence. Percentage overlap between repertoires was computed as shared unique clonotypes divided by the size of the smaller repertoire. Three approaches were used to assess repertoire richness: RTK rarefaction, the Chao1 estimator, and Recon v2.1 estimates of unobserved clonotypes. Generation probabilities were computed with OLGA for all TCRbeta clonotypes obtained by the gDNA method from a handful of donors. TCRdb stores this immuneACCESS table with in-frame sequences only. Part of the clones is absent; in the studies checked, under half of the shortfall reflects unresolved V genes, and no reason is known for the rest. The D gene and trimming were derived from the DNA, and the V and J assignments and clone size from that table. The sample has roughly 1,000,000 clones on record, approximately 80% of them singletons. The ten largest clones represent 0.5% to 0.6% of the sample.

Healthy HIV-negative adults with no recently reported acute infections or vaccinations were included as donors. Every donor was a Caucasian adult residing in Nashville, Tennessee, USA. CD4+ T cells were enriched by magnetic negative selection; naive cells were then positively selected on CD45RA, and the negative fraction formed the memory subset. After blood collection by leukapheresis, PBMCs were isolated using Ficoll-Histopaque density gradient centrifugation and then cryopreserved in the vapor phase of liquid nitrogen. Analytical flow cytometry was used to check the purity and quantity of each magnetically sorted T cell population. From each sorted fraction, genomic DNA was isolated and quantified by UV absorbance on a Nanodrop 2000c. Inclusive of the bounding cysteine and phenylalanine, the CDR3 is 13 residues long. The DNA shown is the 39-base CDR3, in frame from base 1. Based on the germline V gene, the CDR1 and CDR2 sequences are SGHRS and YFSETQ. V sheds 1 base and J sheds 3 bases, leaving 5 bases between their ends.

Turning to this clone: What antigen it recognizes has not been identified. Per-base quality was not reported, and no clone a single base away is much larger than it. In the same sample, other DNA sequences code for this CDR3.

The chain is made from TRBV5-1 and TRBJ1-5; the D gene remains uncertain. This receptor was obtained from a man between 18 and 35 years old in good health. Some clones in this sample may be carry-over from other donors' samples. Sequences were obtained from memory CD4+ T cells from PBMCs. Interpreted using the paper, the cell subset or site label stands for: CD45RA-negative fraction. The sequenced DNA: TGCGCCAGCAGCTTGTCAGCCAATCAGCCCCAGCATTTT. It translates to CASSLSANQPQHF.